This T cell receptor beta chain was obtained from a study of radiation and T cells in renal cell carcinoma (dated by TCRdb to 2020 to 2022). Broadly, across the study: Samples were obtained from a clinical trial, in which 15 Gy stereotactic body radiation therapy was delivered to primary renal cell carcinomas and nephrectomy was performed 4 weeks later. In total, 53 samples underwent TCR beta sequencing: about 26 tumors plus 27 peripheral blood samples. In the 53 samples combined, about 4 million unique CDR3 nucleotide sequences were found, encoding 2.5 million or so unique CDR3 amino acid sequences.

The meaning of the sample's time point label: baseline pretreatment blood. The treatment or condition tag for this specimen amounts to: 15 Gy SBRT to primary tumor, nephrectomy 4 weeks later. To follow tumor-enriched clonotypes, peripheral blood was collected serially from radiation-treated patients at baseline and again at 2 weeks and 4 weeks after SBRT. Every patient had renal cell carcinoma of clear cell pathology. Genomic DNA for TCR sequencing was prepared using the QIAamp DNA Blood Mini Kit (Qiagen). The analyses included just those samples that passed every quality control check. Following the manufacturer's recommendations, the immunoSEQ kit was used to generate TCR beta libraries from genomic DNA. For library preparation, a first multiplex PCR was performed with proprietary primers, followed by a second PCR in which unique barcodes were added, and bead cleanups were performed after each round. Each sample batch included a kit-provided positive control reaction and a negative control reaction. The final libraries were assessed on an Agilent 4200 TapeStation D1000 ScreenTape, pooled by volume, and quantified by qPCR. Sequencing was performed on an Illumina NextSeq500 with a MidOutput 150-cycle cartridge, and 156 Read1 and 15 Index1 cycles were run with kit custom primers. The pooled library was loaded at 0.95 to 1 pM, with an approximately 19% PhiX control spiked in. In the original analysis: The vendor-processed data were analyzed in R, and a clonotype was defined as all T cells that share the same CDR3 nucleotide sequence. For clone abundance analyses, frequencies were normalized to the 10,000 most abundant clones in each sample. Public T cell clones, which averaged fewer than five per sample, were removed prior to analysis. A difference in abundance of at least 32-fold between compartments was used to define tumor-enriched and baseline blood-enriched clonotypes. Clonotypes expanded or contracted between blood time points were identified with a beta-binomial differential abundance model. Similarity between tumor and blood repertoires was quantified using the Baroni-Urbani and Buser coefficient, and groups were compared with two-tailed Wilcoxon tests in R. In TCRdb, the immuneACCESS table is reduced to in-frame sequences with V and J assigned. These tables do not hold every clone; where another copy was compared, an unresolved V gene accounts for under half, and the others remain unexplained. Clone size and V and J calls were adopted from that table, with D and trimming inferred from the DNA. This sample lists 120,000 to 150,000 clones; around 78% were detected once. The ten largest clonotypes hold roughly 25% of the sample.

The study at large found these results: Blood repertoire dynamics were not followed beyond 4 weeks after treatment. Effects of radiation dose or scheduling on the TCR repertoire could not be addressed with the single-armed trial design. In blood, the top tumor clonotypes increased from baseline to 2 weeks after radiation and then shrank by 4 weeks, which suggests a temporary expansion of tumor-resident clones. Because pretreatment tumor biopsies were not available, the baseline intratumoral presence of clonotypes could not be determined.

Trimming takes 0 bases from V and 6 bases from J, and the germline ends sit 14 bases apart. The cysteine opens and the phenylalanine closes a CDR3 of 15 amino acids. Solely the CDR3 DNA is kept, with 45 bases framed from the first base. Per the germline V gene, SGHVS is the CDR1 and FQNEAQ is the CDR2. Comments on this clone: Its target antigen remains unknown. No base quality values were provided; no much bigger clone lies one nucleotide off.

This receptor was obtained from a woman aged 50 to 65 with renal cell carcinoma. The sequence links TRBV7-8 to TRBJ1-1; the D gene assignment is ambiguous. The sequencing here drew on blood, taken from a patient whose treatment included radiotherapy and nephrectomy. Here the CDR3 is given as CASSLASGSNAEAFF. The nucleotide sequence reads as follows: TGTGCCAGCAGCTTAGCGTCCGGGTCTAACGCTGAAGCTTTCTTT.